This TCR beta chain stems from a study of pediatric ulcerative colitis. Turning to the study itself: Ulcerative colitis patients had pancolitis or left-sided colitis, with confirming histology. Study findings and constraints: All ulcerative colitis patients, but no controls, carried a couple of rectal clonotypes. Some T cells in rectal biopsies may come from blood, especially with overt colitis.

The survey-level immunoSEQ assay was used. The protocol was immunoSEQ multiplex PCR, while the TCRdb copy is restricted to in-frame clones and leaves out a portion. The profile shows about 35,000 clones, about 81% of them singletons. Worth noting for this clone: What it recognizes is unknown.

Germline trimming cut 4 bases from V and 2 bases from J; bases unmatched to any gene: 12. CDR1 SGHKS and CDR2 YYEKEE come from the germline V gene (reference sequence). The CDR3 runs to 17 residues. The rectum was sampled with one to two pinch biopsies at colonoscopy. The chain recombines TRBV5-5 with TRBJ2-7, with 10 bases matching TRBD1. The sample consisted of gut tissue. The sequence was obtained from a boy between 10 and 17 years old with mild ulcerative colitis. CDR3 region: CASSPIFSGQGPYEQYF. DNA of the CDR3: TGTGCCAGCAGCCCGATCTTTTCGGGACAGGGGCCCTACGAGCAGTACTTC.